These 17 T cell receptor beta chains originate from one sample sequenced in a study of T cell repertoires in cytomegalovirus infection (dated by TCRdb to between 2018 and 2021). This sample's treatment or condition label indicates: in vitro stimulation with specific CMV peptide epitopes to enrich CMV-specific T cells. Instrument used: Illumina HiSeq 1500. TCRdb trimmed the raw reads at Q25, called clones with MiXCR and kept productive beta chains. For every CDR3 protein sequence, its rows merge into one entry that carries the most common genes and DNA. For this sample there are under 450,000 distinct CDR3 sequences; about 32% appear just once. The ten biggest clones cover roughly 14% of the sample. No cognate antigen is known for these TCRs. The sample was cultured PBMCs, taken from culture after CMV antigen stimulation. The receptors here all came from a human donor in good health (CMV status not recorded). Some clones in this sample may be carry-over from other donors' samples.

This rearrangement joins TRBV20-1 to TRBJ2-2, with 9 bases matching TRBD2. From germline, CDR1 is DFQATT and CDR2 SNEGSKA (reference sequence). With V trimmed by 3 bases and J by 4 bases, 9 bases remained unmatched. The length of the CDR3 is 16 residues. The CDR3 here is CSASGASGTATGELFF. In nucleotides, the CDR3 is TGCAGTGCTAGTGGGGCTAGCGGGACCGCCACCGGGGAGCTGTTTTTT.

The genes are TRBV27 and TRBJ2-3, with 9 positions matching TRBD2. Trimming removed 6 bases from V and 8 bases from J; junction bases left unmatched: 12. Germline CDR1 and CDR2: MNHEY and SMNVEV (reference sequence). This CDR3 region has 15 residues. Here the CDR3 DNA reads TGTGCCAGCAGGAGTATTAGCGGGAGAAAGGGTACGCAGTATTTT. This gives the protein CASRSISGRKGTQYF.

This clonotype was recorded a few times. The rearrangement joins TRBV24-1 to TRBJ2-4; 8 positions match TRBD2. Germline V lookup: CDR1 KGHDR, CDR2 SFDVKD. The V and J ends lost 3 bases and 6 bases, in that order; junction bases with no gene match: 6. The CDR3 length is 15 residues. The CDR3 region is CATSDPGGPGNIQYF. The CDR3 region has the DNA TGTGCCACCAGTGATCCGGGAGGGCCGGGAAACATTCAGTACTTC.

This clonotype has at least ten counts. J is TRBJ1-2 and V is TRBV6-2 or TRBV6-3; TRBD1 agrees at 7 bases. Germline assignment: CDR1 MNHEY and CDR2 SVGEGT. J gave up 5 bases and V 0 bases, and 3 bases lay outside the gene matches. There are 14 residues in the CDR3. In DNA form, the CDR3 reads TGTGCCAGCAGTTACTCGGGACAGACTTATGGCTACACCTTC. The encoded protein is CASSYSGQTYGYTF.

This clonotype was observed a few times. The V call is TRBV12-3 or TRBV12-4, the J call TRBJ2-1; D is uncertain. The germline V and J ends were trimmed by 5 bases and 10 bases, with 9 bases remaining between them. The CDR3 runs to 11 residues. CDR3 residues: CASSRQLEQFF. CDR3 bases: TGTGCCAGCAGTCGACAACTCGAGCAGTTCTTC.

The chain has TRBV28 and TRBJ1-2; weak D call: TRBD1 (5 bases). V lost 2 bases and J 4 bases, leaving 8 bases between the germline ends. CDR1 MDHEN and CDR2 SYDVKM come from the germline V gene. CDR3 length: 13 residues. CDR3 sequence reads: CASSLPGSYGYTF. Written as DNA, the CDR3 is TGTGCCAGCAGTTTACCAGGGAGCTATGGCTACACCTTC.

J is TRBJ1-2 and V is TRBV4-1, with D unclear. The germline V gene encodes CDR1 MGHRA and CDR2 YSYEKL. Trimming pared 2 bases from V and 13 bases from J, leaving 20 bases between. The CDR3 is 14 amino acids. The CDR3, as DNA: TGCGCCAGCAGCCAACTAAGCAGGACTGTGAGCGGCACCTTC. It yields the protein CASSQLSRTVSGTF.

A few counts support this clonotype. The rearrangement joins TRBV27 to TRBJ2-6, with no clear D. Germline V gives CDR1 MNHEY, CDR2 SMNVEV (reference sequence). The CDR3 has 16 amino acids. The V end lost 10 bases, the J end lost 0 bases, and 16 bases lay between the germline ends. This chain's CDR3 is CATGLSQSSGANVLTF. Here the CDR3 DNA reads TGTGCCACTGGCTTATCCCAGAGCTCTGGGGCCAACGTCCTGACTTTC.

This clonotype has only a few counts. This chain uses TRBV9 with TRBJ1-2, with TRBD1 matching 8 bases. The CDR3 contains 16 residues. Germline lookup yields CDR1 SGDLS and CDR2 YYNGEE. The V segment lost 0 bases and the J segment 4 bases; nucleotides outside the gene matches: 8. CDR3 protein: CASSVGGQDVSYGYTF. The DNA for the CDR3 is TGTGCCAGCAGCGTAGGGGGACAGGATGTATCCTATGGCTACACCTTC.

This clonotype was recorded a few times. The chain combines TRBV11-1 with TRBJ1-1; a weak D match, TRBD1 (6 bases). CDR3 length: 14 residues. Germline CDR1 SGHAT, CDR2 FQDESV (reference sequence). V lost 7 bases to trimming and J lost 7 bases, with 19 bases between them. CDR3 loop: CASTTTRGLNEAFF. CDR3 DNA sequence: TGTGCCAGCACCACGACAAGGGGGTTGAATGAAGCTTTCTTT. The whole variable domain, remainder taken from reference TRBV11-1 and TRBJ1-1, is EAEVAQSPRYKITEKSQAVAFWCDPISGHATLYWYRQILGQGPELLVQFQDESVVDDSQLPKDRFSAERLKGVDSTLKIQPAELGDSAMYLCASTTTRGLNEAFFGQGTRLTVV.

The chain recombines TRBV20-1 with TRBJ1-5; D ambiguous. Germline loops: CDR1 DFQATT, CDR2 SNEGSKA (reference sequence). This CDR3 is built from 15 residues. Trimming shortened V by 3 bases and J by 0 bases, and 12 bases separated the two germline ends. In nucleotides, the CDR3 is TGCAGTGCTAGGTTCTCCGAGGATAGCAATCAGCCCCAGCATTTT. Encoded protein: CSARFSEDSNQPQHF.

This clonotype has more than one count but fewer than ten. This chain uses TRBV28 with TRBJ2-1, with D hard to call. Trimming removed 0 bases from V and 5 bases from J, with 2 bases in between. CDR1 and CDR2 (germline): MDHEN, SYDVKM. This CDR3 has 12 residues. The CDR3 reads CASSLWNNEQFF. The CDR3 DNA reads TGTGCCAGCAGTTTATGGAACAATGAGCAGTTCTTC.

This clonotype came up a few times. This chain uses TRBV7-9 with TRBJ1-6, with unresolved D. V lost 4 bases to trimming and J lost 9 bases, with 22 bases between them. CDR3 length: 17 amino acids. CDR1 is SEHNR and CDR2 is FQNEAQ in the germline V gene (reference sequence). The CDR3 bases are TGTGCCAGCAGCTCTCACGACTCACGAGGCTCGGGTTCACCCCTCCACTTT. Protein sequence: CASSSHDSRGSGSPLHF.

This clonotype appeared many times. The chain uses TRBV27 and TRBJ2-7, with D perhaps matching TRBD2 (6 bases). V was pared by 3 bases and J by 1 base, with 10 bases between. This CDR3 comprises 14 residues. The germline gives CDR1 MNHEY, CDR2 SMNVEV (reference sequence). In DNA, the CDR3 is TGTGCCAGCAGTTTTGGAGGGCCGTCCTACGAGCAGTACTTC. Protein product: CASSFGGPSYEQYF.

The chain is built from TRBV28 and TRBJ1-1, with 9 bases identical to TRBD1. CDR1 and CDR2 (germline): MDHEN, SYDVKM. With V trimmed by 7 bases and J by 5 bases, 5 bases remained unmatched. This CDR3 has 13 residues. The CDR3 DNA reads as TGTGCCAGCACCCTACAGGGGGCGACTGAAGCTTTCTTT. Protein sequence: CASTLQGATEAFF.

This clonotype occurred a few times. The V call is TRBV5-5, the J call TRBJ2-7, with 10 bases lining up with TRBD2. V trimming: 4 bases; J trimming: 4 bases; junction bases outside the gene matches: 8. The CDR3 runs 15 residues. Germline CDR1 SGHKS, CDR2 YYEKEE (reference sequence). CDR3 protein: CASSPLAGAEYEQYF. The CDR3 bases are TGTGCCAGCAGCCCGCTAGCGGGAGCGGAATACGAGCAGTACTTC.

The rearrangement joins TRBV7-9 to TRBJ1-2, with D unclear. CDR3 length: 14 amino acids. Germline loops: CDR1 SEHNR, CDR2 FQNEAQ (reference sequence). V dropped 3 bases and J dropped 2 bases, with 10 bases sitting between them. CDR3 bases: TGTGCCAGCAGCTTGGGCGGACTGAACTATGGCTACACCTTC. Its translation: CASSLGGLNYGYTF.